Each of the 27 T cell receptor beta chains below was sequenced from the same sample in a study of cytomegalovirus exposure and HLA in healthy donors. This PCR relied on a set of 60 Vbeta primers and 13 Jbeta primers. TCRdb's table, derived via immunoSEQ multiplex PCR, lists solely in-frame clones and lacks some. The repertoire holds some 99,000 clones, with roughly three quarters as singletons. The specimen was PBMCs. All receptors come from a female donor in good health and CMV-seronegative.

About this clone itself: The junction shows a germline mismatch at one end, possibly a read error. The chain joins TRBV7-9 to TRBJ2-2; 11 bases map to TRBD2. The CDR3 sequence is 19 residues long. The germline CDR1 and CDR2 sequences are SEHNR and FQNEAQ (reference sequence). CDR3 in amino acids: CSSIRWGLAGGSSTGELFF. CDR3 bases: TGTTCCAGCATCCGATGGGGGCTAGCGGGAGGAAGTAGCACCGGGGAGCTGTTTTTT.

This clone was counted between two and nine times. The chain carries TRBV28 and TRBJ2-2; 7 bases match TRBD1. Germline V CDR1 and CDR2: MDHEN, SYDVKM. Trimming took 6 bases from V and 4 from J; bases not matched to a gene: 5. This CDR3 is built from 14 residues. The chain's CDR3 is CASSYRGPTGELFF. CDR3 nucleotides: TGTGCCAGCAGCTACAGGGGTCCCACCGGGGAGCTGTTTTTT.

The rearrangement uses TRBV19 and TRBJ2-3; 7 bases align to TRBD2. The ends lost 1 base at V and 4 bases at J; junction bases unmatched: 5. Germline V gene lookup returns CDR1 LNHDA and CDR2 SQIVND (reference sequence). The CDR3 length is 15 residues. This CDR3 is CASSIVGGGADTQYF. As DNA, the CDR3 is TGTGCCAGTAGTATAGTCGGGGGAGGGGCAGATACGCAGTATTTT.

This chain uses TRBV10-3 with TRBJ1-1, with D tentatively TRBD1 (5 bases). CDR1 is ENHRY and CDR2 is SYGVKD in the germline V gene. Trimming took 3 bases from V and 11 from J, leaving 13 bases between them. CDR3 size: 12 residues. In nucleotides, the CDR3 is TGTGCCATCAGTGATGGTGGGGCGTTTGCTTTCTTT. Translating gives CAISDGGAFAFF.

The CDR3 region is CASSGPGQGSNTIYF. CDR3 coding DNA: TGTGCCAGCAGTGGTCCCGGACAGGGAAGTAACACCATATATTTT. This rearrangement joins TRBV2 to TRBJ1-3, with 8 bases that match TRBD1. V lost 4 bases and J lost 7; bases outside the gene matches: 9. There are 15 residues in the CDR3. Germline values: CDR1 SNHLY, CDR2 FYNNEI. Filled out from reference TRBV2 and TRBJ1-3, the complete variable domain reads EPEVTQTPSHQVTQMGQEVILRCVPISNHLYFYWYRQILGQKVEFLVSFYNNEISEKSEIFDDQFSVERPDGSNFTLKIRSTKLEDSAMYFCASSGPGQGSNTIYFGEGSWLTVV.

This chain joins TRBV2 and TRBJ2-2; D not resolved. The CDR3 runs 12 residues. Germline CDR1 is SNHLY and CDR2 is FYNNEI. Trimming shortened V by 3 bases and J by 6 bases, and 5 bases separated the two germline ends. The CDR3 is CASSDGPGELFF. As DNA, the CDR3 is TGTGCCAGCAGTGATGGGCCCGGGGAGCTGTTTTTT. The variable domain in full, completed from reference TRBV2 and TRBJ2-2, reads EPEVTQTPSHQVTQMGQEVILRCVPISNHLYFYWYRQILGQKVEFLVSFYNNEISEKSEIFDDQFSVERPDGSNFTLKIRSTKLEDSAMYFCASSDGPGELFFGEGSRLTVL.

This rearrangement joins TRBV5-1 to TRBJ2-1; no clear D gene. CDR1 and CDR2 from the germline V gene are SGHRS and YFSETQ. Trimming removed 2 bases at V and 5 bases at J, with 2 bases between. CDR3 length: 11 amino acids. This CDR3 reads CASSFDNEQFF. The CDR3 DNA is TGCGCCAGCAGCTTCGACAATGAGCAGTTCTTC.

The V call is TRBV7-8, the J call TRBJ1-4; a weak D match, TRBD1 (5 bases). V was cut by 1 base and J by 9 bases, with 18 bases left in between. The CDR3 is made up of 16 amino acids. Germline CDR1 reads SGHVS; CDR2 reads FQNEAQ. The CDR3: CASSLVPYWGGQKLFF. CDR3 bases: TGTGCCAGCAGCTTAGTACCTTACTGGGGGGGTCAAAAACTGTTTTTT.

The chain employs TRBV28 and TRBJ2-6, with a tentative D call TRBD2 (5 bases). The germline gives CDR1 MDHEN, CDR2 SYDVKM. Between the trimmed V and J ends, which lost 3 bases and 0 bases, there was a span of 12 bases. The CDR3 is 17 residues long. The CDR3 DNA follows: TGTGCCAGCAGTTTTGTGGGAGAGAGCTCTGGGGCCAACGTCCTGACTTTC. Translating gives CASSFVGESSGANVLTF.

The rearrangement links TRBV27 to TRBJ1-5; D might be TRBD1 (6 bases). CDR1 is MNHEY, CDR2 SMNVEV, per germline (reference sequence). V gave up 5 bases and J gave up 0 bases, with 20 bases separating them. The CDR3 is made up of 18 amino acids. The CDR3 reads CASSNTPPRQVSNQPQHF. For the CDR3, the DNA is TGTGCCAGCAGTAATACGCCCCCCAGACAGGTTAGCAATCAGCCCCAGCATTTT.

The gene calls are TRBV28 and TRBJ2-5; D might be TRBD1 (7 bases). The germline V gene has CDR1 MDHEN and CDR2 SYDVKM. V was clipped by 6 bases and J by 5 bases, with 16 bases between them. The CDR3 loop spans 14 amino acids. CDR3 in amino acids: CASSDRSGGETQYF. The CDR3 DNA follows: TGTGCCAGCAGCGACCGCTCAGGGGGGGAGACCCAGTACTTC.

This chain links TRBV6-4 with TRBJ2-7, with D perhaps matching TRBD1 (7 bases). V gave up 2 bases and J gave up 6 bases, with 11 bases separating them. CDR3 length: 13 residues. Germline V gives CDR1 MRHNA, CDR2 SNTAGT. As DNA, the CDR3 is TGTGCCAGCAGTGACCGACAGGGAGGCGAGCAGTACTTC. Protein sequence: CASSDRQGGEQYF.

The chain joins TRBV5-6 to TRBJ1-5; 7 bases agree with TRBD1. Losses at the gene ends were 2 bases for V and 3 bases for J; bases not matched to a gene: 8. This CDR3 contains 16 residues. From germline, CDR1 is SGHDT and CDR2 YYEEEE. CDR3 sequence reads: CASSFGTGTDNQPQHF. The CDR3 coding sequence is TGTGCCAGCAGCTTCGGAACCGGGACAGACAATCAGCCCCAGCATTTT.

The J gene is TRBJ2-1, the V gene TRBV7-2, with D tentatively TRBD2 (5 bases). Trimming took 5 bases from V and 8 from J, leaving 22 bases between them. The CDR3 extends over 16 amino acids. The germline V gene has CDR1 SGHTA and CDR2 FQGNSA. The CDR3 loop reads CASSPGVDSLGYEQFF. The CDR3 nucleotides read TGTGCCAGCAGCCCGGGTGTGGACTCGCTGGGCTATGAGCAGTTCTTC.

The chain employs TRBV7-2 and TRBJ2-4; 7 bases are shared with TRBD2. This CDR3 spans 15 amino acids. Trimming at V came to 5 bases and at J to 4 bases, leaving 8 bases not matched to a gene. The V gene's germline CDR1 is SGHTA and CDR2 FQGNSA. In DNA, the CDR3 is TGTGCCAGCAGCCCCCCCCCGGGAGGTAAAAACATTCAGTACTTC. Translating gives CASSPPPGGKNIQYF. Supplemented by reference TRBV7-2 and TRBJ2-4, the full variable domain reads GAGVSQSPSNKVTEKGKDVELRCDPISGHTALYWYRQSLGQGLEFLIYFQGNSAPDKSGLPSDRFSAERTGGSVSTLTIQRTQQEDSAVYLCASSPPPGGKNIQYFGAGTRLSVL.

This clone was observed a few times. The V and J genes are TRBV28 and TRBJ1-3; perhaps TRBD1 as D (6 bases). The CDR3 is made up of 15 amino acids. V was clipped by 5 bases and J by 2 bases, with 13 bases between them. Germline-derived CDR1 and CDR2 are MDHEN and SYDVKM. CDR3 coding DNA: TGTGCCAGCAGTCAGATACAGGGAACTGGAAACACCATATATTTT. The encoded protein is CASSQIQGTGNTIYF.

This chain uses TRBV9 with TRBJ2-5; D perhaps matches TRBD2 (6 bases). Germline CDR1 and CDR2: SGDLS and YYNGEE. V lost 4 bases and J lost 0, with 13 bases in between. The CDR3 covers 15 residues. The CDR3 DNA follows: TGTGCCAGCAGCAGACTAGGGGATGACCAAGAGACCCAGTACTTC. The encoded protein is CASSRLGDDQETQYF.

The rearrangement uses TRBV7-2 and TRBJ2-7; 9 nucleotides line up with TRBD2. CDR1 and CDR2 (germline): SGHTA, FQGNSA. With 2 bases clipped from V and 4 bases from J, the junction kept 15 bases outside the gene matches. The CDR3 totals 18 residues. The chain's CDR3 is CASSLIAGGRARVYEQYF. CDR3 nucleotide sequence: TGTGCCAGCAGCTTAATAGCCGGCGGGAGGGCCAGGGTGTACGAGCAGTACTTC.

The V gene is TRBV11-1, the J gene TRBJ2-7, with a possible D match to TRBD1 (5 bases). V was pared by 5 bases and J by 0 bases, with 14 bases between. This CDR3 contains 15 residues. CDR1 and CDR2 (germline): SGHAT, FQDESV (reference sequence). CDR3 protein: CASSPVRTLSYEQYF. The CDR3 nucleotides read TGTGCCAGCAGCCCCGTAAGGACACTCTCCTACGAGCAGTACTTC.

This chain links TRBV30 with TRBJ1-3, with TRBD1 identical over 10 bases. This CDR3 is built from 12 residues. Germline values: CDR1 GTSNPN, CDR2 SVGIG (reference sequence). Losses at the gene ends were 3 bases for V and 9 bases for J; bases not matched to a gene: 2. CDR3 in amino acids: CAWRGTGATIYF. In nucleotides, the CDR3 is TGTGCCTGGAGGGGGACAGGGGCCACCATATATTTT.

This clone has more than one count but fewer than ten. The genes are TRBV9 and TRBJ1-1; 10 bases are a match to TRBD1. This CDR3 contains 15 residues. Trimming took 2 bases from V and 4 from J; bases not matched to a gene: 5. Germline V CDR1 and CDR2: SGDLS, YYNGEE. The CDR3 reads CASSVTGGRTTEAFF. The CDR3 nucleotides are TGTGCCAGCAGCGTGACAGGGGGCCGGACCACTGAAGCTTTCTTT.

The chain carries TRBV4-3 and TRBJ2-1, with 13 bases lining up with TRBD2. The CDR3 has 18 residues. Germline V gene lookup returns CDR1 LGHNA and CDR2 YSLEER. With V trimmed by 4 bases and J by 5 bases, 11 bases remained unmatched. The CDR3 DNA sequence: TGCGCCAGCAGCCCAGGACTAGCGGGAGTTTCTTGGAACAATGAGCAGTTCTTC. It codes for CASSPGLAGVSWNNEQFF.

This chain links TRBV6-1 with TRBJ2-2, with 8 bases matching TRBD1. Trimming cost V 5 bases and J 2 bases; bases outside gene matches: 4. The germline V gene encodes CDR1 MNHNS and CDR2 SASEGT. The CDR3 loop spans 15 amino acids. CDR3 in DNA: TGTGCCAGCAGTCGACAGGGGTACAACACCGGGGAGCTGTTTTTT. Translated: CASSRQGYNTGELFF.

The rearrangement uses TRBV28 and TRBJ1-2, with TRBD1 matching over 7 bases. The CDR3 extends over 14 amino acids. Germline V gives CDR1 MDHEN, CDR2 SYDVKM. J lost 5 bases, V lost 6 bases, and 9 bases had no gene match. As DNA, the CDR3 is TGTGCCAGCAGACTAACAGGGGAGAAGTATGGCTACACCTTC. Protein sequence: CASRLTGEKYGYTF.

The CDR3 bases are TGTGCCAGCAACCCCCCATGGGGCAGGGGGCTGGGAGAGACCCAGTACTTC. It codes for CASNPPWGRGLGETQYF. V usage is TRBV28 and J usage is TRBJ2-5, with 8 bases matching TRBD1. Germline assignment: CDR1 MDHEN and CDR2 SYDVKM. V shed 7 bases, J shed 4 bases, and the junction held 17 bases outside the gene matches. The CDR3 has 17 amino acids.

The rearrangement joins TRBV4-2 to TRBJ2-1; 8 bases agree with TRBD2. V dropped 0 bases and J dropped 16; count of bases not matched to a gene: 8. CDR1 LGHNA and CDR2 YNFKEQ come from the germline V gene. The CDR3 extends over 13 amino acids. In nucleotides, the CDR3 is TGTGCCAGCAGCCAAGATCAGTATACTAGCGGATTCTTC. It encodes CASSQDQYTSGFF.

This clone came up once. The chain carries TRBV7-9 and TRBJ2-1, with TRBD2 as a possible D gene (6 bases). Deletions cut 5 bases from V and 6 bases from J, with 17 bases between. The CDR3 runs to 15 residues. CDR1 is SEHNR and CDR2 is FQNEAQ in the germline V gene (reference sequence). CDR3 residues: CASSVLALGRNEQFF. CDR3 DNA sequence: TGTGCCAGCAGCGTACTAGCCCTGGGGCGCAATGAGCAGTTCTTC.